This paragraph covers one TCR beta chain sequence. What it binds is unknown. The data derive from a study of cytomegalovirus exposure and HLA in healthy donors. The primer mix had 60 Vbeta and 13 Jbeta primers. Profiling relied on immunoSEQ multiplex PCR, and the TCRdb table lists in-frame clones only, not all of them. The profile shows some 180,000 clones, over 70% of them singletons. CDR1 is SNHLY and CDR2 is FYNNEI in the germline V gene. V was pared by 11 bases and J by 5 bases, with 8 bases of the junction left unmatched. The CDR3 is made up of 12 amino acids. Overall study results and limits: Earlier findings revealed that most TCR beta V segments proved productive either about 87% or about 30% of the time. Roughly 170 TCR beta chains were listed as cytomegalovirus-associated.

Material for sequencing was PBMCs. The receptor was isolated from a male donor in good health and CMV-seronegative. V gene TRBV2 combines with J gene TRBJ1-1; 7 bases line up with TRBD1. The CDR3 DNA reads as TGTGCCGGGGACAGAATACGAACTGAAGCTTTCTTT. Translating gives CAGDRIRTEAFF.